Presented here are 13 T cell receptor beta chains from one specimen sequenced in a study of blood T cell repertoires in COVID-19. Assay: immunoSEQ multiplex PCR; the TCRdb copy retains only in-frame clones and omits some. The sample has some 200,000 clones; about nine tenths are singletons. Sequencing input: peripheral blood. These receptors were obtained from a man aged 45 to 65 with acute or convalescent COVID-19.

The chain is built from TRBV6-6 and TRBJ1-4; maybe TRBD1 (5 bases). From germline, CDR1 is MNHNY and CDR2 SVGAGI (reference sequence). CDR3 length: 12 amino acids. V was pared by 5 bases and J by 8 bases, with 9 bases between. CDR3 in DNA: TGTGCCAGCAGTGGCCGGGGGGAAAAACTGTTTTTT. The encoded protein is CASSGRGEKLFF.

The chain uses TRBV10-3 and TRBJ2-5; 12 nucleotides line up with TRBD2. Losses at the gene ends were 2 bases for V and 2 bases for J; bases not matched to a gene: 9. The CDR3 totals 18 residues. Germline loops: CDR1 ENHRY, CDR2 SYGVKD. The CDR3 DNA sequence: TGTGCCATCAGTGAGCTCTCGTATACTAGCGGGGGGCAAGAGACCCAGTACTTC. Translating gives CAISELSYTSGGQETQYF.

In nucleotides, the CDR3 is TGTGCCAGCTCACGGGGTCTAGCGGGGGAACATTCAAGCCTACACAATGAGCAGTTCTTC. It specifies CASSRGLAGEHSSLHNEQFF. The chain carries TRBV18 and TRBJ2-1; 10 bases are shared with TRBD2. Germline V CDR1 and CDR2: KGHSH, LQKENI. V dropped 4 bases and J dropped 5; count of bases not matched to a gene: 20. This CDR3 is built from 20 residues.

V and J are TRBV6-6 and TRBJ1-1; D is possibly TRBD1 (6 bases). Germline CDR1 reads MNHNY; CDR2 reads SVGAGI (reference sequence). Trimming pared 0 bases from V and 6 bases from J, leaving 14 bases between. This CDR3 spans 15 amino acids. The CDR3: CASSYSNREGAEAFF. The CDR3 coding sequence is TGTGCCAGCAGTTACTCGAACAGGGAGGGGGCTGAAGCTTTCTTT.

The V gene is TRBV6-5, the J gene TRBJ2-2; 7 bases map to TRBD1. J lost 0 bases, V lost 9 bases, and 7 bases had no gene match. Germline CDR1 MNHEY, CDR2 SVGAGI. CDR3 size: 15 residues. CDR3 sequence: CASRQGPSNTGELFF. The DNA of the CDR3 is TGTGCCAGTCGACAGGGCCCCTCGAACACCGGGGAGCTGTTTTTT.

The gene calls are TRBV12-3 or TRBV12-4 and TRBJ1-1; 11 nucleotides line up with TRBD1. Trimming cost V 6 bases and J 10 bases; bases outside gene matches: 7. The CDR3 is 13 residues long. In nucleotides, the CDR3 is TGTGCCAGCAGCACGGACAGGGGGCTGAGAGCTTTCTTT. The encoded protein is CASSTDRGLRAFF.

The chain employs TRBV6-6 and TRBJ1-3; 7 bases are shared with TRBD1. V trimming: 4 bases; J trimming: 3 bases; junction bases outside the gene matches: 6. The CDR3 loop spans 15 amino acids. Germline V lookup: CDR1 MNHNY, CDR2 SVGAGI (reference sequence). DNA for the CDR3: TGTGCCAGCAGTTCCATACAGGGGCATGGAAACACCATATATTTT. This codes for CASSSIQGHGNTIYF.

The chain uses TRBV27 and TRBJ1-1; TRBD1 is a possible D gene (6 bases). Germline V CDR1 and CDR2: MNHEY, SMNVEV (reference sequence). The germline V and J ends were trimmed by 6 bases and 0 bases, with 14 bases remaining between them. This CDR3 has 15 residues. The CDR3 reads CASRASGTLNTEAFF. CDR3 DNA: TGTGCCAGCAGGGCCTCCGGGACACTGAACACTGAAGCTTTCTTT.

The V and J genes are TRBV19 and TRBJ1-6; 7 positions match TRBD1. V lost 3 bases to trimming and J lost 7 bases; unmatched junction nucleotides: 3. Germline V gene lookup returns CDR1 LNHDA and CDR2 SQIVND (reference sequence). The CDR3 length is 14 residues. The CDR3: CASSIAGGNSPLHF. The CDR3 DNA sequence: TGTGCCAGTAGTATTGCAGGGGGAAATTCACCCCTCCACTTT.

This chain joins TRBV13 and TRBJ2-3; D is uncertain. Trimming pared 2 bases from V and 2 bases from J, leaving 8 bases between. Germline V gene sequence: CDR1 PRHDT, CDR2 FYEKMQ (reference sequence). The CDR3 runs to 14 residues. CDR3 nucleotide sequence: TGTGCCAGCAGCTTATCCGGGTCCACAGATACGCAGTATTTT. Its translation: CASSLSGSTDTQYF.

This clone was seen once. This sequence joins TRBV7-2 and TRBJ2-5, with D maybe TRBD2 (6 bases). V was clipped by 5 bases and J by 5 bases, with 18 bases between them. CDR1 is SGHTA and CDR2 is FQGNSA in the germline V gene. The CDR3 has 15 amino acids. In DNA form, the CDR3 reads TGTGCCAGCAGCCCCCAAAGGGGAGGCGGCGAGACCCAGTACTTC. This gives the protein CASSPQRGGGETQYF.

CDR3 DNA: TGTGCCAGTAGTATCAAAAGTCGGGGTAGCAATCAGCCCCAGCATTTT. Encoded protein: CASSIKSRGSNQPQHF. The chain carries TRBV19 and TRBJ1-5; D unresolved. Germline values: CDR1 LNHDA, CDR2 SQIVND (reference sequence). This CDR3 has 16 residues. Trimming pared 3 bases from V and 0 bases from J, leaving 12 bases between.

DNA of the CDR3: TGTGCCAGCAGTGAACAGCTGAACACTGAAGCTTTCTTT. This codes for CASSEQLNTEAFF. The chain uses TRBV6-4 and TRBJ1-1, with D uncertain. The germline V and J ends were trimmed by 3 bases and 0 bases, with 5 bases remaining between them. This CDR3 contains 13 residues. The germline CDR1 and CDR2 sequences are MRHNA and SNTAGT.